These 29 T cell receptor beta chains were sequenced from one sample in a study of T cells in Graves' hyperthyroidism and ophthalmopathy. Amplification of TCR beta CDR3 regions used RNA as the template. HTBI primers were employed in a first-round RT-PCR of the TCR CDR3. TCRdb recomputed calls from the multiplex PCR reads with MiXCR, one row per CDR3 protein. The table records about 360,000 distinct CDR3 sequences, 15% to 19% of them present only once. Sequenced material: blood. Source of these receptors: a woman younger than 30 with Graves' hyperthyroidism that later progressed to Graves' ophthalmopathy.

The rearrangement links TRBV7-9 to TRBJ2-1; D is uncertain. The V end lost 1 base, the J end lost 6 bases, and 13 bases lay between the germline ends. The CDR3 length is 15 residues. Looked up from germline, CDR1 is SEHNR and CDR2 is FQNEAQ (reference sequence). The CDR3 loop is CASSLVGVGVNEQFF. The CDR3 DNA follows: TGTGCCAGCAGCTTAGTAGGTGTAGGAGTCAATGAGCAGTTCTTC.

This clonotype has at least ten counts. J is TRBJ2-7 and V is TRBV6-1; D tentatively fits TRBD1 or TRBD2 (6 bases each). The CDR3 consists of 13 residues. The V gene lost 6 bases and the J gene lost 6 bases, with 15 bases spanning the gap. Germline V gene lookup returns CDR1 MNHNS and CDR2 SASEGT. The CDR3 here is CASRRDTIGEQYF. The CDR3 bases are TGTGCCAGCAGGCGGGACACCATTGGCGAGCAGTACTTC.

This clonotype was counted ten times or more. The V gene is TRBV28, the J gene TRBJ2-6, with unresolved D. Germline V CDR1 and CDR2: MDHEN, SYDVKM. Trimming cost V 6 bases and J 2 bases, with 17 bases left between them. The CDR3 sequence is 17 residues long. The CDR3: CASRRDNTRTGANVLTF. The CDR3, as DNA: TGTGCCAGCAGGCGCGACAATACACGTACTGGGGCCAACGTCCTGACTTTC.

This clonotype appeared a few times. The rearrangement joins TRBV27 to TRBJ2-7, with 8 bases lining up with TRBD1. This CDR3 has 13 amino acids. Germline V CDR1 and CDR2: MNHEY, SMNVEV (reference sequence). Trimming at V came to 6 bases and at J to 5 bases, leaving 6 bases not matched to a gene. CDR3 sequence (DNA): TGTGCCAGCAGCCAGGGGGCGTACAACGAGCAGTACTTC. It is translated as CASSQGAYNEQYF.

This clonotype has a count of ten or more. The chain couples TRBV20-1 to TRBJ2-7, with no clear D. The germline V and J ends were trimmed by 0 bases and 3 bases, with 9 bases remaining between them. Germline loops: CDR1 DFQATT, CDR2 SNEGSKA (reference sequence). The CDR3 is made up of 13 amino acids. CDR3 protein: CSARDFQSYEQYF. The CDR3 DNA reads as TGCAGTGCTAGAGATTTTCAGAGCTACGAGCAGTACTTC.

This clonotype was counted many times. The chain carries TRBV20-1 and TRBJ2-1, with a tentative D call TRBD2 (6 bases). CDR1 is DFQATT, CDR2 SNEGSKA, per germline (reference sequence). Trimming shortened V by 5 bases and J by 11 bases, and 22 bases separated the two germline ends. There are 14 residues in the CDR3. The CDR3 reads CSAFRDSASRKQFF. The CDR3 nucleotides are TGCAGTGCTTTCCGGGACTCCGCCTCGAGAAAGCAGTTCTTC.

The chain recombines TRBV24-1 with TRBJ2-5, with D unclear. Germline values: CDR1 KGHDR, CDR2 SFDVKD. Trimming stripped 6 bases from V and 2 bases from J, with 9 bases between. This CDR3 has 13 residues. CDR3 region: CATSTALQETQYF. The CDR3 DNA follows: TGTGCCACCAGTACCGCGCTACAAGAGACCCAGTACTTC.

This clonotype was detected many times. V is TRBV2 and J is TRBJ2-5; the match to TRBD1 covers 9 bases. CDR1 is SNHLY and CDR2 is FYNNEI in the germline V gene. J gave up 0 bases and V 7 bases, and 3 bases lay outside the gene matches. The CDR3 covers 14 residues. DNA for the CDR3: TGTGCCAGCAAGGACAGGGGCAACCAAGAGACCCAGTACTTC. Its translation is CASKDRGNQETQYF.

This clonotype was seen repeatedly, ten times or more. The CDR3 region has the DNA TGTGCCACCAGCAGTGCAGAGGACCCTGGGAAGAGCGGGAGGGTTGAGACCCAGTACTTC. It specifies CATSSAEDPGKSGRVETQYF. The chain combines TRBV15 with TRBJ2-5; TRBD2 matches 10 bases. The V gene's germline CDR1 is LNHNV and CDR2 YYDKDF (reference sequence). V shed 3 bases, J shed 5 bases, and the junction held 21 bases outside the gene matches. CDR3 length equals 20 residues. The full variable domain, in which reference TRBV15 and TRBJ2-5 provide the parts outside the CDR3, is DAMVIQNPRYQVTQFGKPVTLSCSQTLNHNVMYWYQQKSSQAPKLLFHYYDKDFNNEADTPDNFQSRRPNTSFCFLDIRSPGLGDTAMYLCATSSAEDPGKSGRVETQYFGPGTRLLVL.

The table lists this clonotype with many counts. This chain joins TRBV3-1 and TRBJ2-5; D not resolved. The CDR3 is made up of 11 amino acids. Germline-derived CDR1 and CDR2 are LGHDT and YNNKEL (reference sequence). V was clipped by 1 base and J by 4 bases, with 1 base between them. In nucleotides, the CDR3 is TGTGCCAGCAGCCAAGCAGAGACCCAGTACTTC. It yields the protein CASSQAETQYF.

The CDR3 reads CASSVEPYNEQFF. The CDR3 nucleotides read TGTGCCAGCAGCGTAGAACCTTACAATGAGCAGTTCTTC. This chain uses TRBV9 with TRBJ2-1; the D is unclear. CDR3 length: 13 amino acids. V was cut by 0 bases and J by 4 bases, with 5 bases left in between. Per germline, CDR1 SGDLS and CDR2 YYNGEE.

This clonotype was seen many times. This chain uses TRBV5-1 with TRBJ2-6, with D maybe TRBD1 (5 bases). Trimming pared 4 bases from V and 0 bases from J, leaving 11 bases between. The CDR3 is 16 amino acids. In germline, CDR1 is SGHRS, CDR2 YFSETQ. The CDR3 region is CASSVAQVSGANVLTF. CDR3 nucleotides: TGCGCCAGCAGCGTAGCACAGGTCTCTGGGGCCAACGTCCTGACTTTC.

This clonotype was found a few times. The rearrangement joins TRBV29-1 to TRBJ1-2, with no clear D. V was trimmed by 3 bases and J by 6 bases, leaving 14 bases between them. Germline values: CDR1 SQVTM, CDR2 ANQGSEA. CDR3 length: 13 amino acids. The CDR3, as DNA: TGCAGCGTTGAGGTACAGATGAAGAATGGCTACACCTTC. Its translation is CSVEVQMKNGYTF.

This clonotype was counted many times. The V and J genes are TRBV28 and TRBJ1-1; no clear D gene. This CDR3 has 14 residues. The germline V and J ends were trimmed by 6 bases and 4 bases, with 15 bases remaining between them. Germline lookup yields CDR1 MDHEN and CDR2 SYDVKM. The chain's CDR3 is CASSEGVSSTEAFF. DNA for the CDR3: TGTGCCAGCAGCGAGGGAGTATCGAGCACTGAAGCTTTCTTT.

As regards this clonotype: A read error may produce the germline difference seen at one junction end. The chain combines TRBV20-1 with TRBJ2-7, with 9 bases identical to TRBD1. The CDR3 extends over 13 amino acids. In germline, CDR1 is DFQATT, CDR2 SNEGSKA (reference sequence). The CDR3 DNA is TGCAGTGCTAGCGGGACAGGGTCCTACGAGCTGTACTTC. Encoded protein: CSASGTGSYELYF.

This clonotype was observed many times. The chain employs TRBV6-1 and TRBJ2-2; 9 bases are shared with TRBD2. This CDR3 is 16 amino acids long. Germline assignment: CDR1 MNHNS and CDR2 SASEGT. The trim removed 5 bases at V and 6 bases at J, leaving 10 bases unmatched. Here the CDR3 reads CASSYQLSGRAGELFF. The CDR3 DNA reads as TGTGCCAGCAGTTATCAGCTTAGCGGGAGAGCCGGGGAGCTGTTTTTT.

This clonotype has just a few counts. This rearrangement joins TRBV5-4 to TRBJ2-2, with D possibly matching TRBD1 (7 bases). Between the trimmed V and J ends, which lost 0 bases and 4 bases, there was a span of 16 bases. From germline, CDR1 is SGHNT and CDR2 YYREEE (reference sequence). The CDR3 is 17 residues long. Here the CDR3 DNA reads TGTGCCAGCAGCTTGGGAGACAGGGCGGGGAGCACCGGGGAGCTGTTTTTT. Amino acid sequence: CASSLGDRAGSTGELFF.

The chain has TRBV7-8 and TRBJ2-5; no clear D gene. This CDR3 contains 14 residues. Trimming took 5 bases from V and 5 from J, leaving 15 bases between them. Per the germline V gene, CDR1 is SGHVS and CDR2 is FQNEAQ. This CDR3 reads CASSARSSRETQYF. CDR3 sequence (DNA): TGTGCCAGCAGCGCCAGATCCAGTAGGGAGACCCAGTACTTC.

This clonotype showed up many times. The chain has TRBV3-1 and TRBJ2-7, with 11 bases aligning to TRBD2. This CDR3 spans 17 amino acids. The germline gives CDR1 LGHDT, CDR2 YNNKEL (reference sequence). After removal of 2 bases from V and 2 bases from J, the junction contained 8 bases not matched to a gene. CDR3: CASSQSYLSGRAYEQYF. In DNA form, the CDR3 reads TGTGCCAGCAGCCAATCGTACCTTAGCGGGAGGGCCTACGAGCAGTACTTC.

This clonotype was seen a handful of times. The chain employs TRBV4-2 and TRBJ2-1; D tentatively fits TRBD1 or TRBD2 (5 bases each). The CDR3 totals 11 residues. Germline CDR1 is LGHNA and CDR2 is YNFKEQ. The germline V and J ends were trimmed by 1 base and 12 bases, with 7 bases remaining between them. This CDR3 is CASSQGGRQFF. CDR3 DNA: TGTGCCAGCAGCCAAGGGGGGAGGCAGTTCTTC.

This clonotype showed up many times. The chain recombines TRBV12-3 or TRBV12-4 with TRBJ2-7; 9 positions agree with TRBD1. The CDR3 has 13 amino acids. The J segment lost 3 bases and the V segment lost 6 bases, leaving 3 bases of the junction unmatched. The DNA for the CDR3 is TGTGCCAGCAGCCCGGACAGGGGCTACGAGCAGTACTTC. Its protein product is CASSPDRGYEQYF.

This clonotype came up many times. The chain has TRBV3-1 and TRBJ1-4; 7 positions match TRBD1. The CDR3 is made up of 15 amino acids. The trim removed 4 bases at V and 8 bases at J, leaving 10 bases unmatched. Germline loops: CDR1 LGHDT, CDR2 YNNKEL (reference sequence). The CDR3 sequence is CASSRPGGGQEKLFF. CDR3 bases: TGTGCCAGCAGCCGACCGGGAGGGGGCCAAGAAAAACTGTTTTTT. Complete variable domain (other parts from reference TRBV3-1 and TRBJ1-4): DTAVSQTPKYLVTQMGNDKSIKCEQNLGHDTMYWYKQDSKKFLKIMFSYNNKELIINETVPNRFSPKSPDKAHLNLHINSLELGDSAVYFCASSRPGGGQEKLFFGSGTQLSVL.

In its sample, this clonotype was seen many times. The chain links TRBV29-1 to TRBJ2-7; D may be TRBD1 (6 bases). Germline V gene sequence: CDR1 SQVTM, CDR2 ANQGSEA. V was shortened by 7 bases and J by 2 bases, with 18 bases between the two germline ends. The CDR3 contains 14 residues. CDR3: CSAQQGQPAYEQYF. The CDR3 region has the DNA TGCAGCGCCCAGCAGGGGCAGCCAGCCTACGAGCAGTACTTC.

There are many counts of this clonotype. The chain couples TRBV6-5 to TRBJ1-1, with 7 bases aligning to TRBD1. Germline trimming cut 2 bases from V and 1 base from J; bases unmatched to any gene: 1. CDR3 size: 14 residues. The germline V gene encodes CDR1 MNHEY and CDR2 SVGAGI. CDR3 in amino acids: CASSYRQGNTEAFF. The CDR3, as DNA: TGTGCCAGCAGTTACAGACAGGGGAACACTGAAGCTTTCTTT.

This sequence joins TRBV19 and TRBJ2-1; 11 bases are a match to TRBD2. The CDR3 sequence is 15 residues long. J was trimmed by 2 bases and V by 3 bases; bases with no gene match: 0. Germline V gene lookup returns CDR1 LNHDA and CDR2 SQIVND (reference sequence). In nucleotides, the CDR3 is TGTGCCAGTAGTATGACTAGCGGGGCCTACAATGAGCAGTTCTTC. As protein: CASSMTSGAYNEQFF.

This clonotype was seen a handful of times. The CDR3 region is CASSLGGSVQETQYF. CDR3 in DNA: TGCGCCAGCAGCTTGGGGGGATCGGTTCAAGAGACCCAGTACTTC. The chain carries TRBV5-1 and TRBJ2-5; D call uncertain. V lost 0 bases, J lost 2 bases, and 11 bases lay in between. This CDR3 is 15 amino acids long. The germline V gene encodes CDR1 SGHRS and CDR2 YFSETQ.

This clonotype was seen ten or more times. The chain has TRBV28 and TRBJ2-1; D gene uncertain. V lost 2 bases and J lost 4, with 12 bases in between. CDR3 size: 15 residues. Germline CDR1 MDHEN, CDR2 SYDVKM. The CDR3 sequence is CASSLTVQSYNEQFF. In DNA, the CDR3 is TGTGCCAGCAGTTTAACCGTGCAGAGTTACAATGAGCAGTTCTTC.

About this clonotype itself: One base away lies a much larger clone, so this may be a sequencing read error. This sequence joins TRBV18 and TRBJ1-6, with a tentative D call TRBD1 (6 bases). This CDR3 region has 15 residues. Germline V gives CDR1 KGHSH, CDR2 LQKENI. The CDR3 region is CASSFYPGESSPPHF. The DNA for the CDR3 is TGTGCCAGCTCATTTTACCCAGGGGAGTCTTCACCCCCCCACTTT.

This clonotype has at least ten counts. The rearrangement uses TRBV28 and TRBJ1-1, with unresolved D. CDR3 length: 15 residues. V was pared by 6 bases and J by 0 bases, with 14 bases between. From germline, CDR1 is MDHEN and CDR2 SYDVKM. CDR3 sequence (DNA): TGTGCCAGCAGCCCCCCATTGGAATTGAACACTGAAGCTTTCTTT. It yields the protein CASSPPLELNTEAFF.